The following is a T cell receptor (beta chain) sequence with its context. This sample was taken from a study of OX40 agonist ivuxolimab in advanced cancers. Study summary: Patients with hepatocellular carcinoma, melanoma, renal cell or head and neck cancer made up the dose-escalation patients.

The CDR3 consists of 13 residues. From germline, CDR1 is MNHEY and CDR2 SMNVEV (reference sequence). V trimming: 5 bases; J trimming: 4 bases; junction bases outside the gene matches: 4. Autoimmune disease history or systemic immunosuppression was exclusionary. TCRdb's copy holds only in-frame clones and misses some; the assay was immunoSEQ multiplex PCR. Here the sample spans 50,000 or so clones, roughly 84% being singletons. This sequence originates from an adult with an advanced solid tumor such as melanoma, head and neck, liver or kidney cancer. The sequences come from CD4+ or CD8+ T cells sorted from blood, collected in a trial of the OX40 agonist ivuxolimab. The rearrangement joins TRBV27 to TRBJ1-1, with 7 bases that match TRBD1. CDR3 coding DNA: TGTGCCAGCAGTAACAGGGGTACCACTGAAGCTTTCTTT. Its protein product is CASSNRGTTEAFF.